This T cell receptor (beta chain) derives from a study of PD-1 blockade in classical Hodgkin lymphoma (dated by TCRdb to 2019 to 2021). Context from the whole study: Nivolumab dosing was 3 mg/kg intravenously every 2 weeks, continuing until either disease progression or unacceptable toxicity. A peripheral blood immune signature of response to PD-1 blockade in classical Hodgkin lymphoma was defined using TCR beta sequencing and CyTOF.

The intended sense of this specimen's time point label: cycle 2 day 1 (C2D1) of nivolumab. Relapse after autologous stem cell transplantation had occurred in all trial patients, and cohorts A, B and C were distinguished by prior brentuximab vedotin exposure. The trial cohort comprised about 60 patients with relapsed/refractory classical Hodgkin lymphoma whose best overall responses were complete response, partial response or progressive disease. Single-agent nivolumab was administered to trial patients in the multi-cohort phase II CheckMate 205 trial. An independent review committee assessed best overall response using the 2007 International Working Group response criteria. Trial PBMCs were collected immediately before nivolumab initiation (C1D1) and during therapy at cycle 2 day 1 and cycle 4 day 1. Peripheral blood was collected in 8 mL Vacutainer Cell Preparation Tubes, from which PBMCs were isolated by centrifugation and then cryopreserved.

Genomic DNA was isolated using the Qiagen DNeasy kit from unsorted PBMCs as well as from negatively selected CD4+ and CD8+ fractions. Amplification of TCR beta CDR3 regions was done by immunoSEQ multiplex PCR with primers that anneal to V and J segments. A synthetic immune receptor repertoire was used to minimize amplification bias, and any remaining bias was removed computationally after sequencing. The authors' pipeline ran thus. Repertoire diversity was quantified as the Shannon entropy index using custom Python scripts. Unsorted, CD4+ and CD8+ repertoires were examined separately, except in combined analyses, for which CD4+ and CD8+ sequences were merged in silico. Clonal expansion was defined as a frequency increase of at least 2-fold after treatment compared with C1D1, and clones undetected at baseline were assigned a pseudocount of 0.5. Clones with 0 or 1 copy at C1D1 were classified as singleton clones, and clones with 2 or more copies were classified as non-singleton clones. By matching protein sequences in sorted samples from the same patient, clones expanded in unsorted samples were annotated as CD4+, CD8+ or unknown. Wilcoxon tests on paired samples were used to test diversity changes from C1D1 to C4D1. TCRdb carries this immuneACCESS record with in-frame sequences only. Its versions omit some clonotypes, under half of them owing to an unresolved V gene in the studies checked, with the rest unexplained. Clone size and the V and J calls come from that table; the DNA yielded D and trimming. The table for this sample lists about 100,000 clones; approximately 90% of them were counted only once. About 7.1% of the sample goes to the ten largest clones.

As regards this clone: No antigen is known for it. The record has no base qualities; no much larger clone is one base away.

At the junction V is shortened by 4 bases and J by 1 base; bases outside the gene matches: 3. From cysteine to phenylalanine, the CDR3 is 15 amino acids long. Here the CDR3 DNA is all that survives: 45 bases in frame from base 1. The germline V gene provides CDR1 MRHNA and CDR2 SNTAGT. Results the study describes overall, beyond this receptor: Trial patients with a complete response had baseline diversity similar to that of newly diagnosed patients, while partial responders and progressors had significantly lower diversity. Newly diagnosed patients were reported to have lower baseline TCR diversity than healthy donors, and relapsed/refractory patients were reported to have lower baseline TCR diversity still. The study covered only a single clinical trial cohort, and the causes of the repertoire differences, possibly disease activity or prior therapy, were still not defined. Lower diversity was seen in patients whose nivolumab began less than 1 year after ASCT, and these patients were left out of later analyses so that immune reconstitution would not confound the results. By C4D1, a significant rise was seen in CD4+ TCR diversity but not in CD8+ TCR diversity (p=0.0027 vs p=0.16), and the rise was most apparent among complete responders (p=0.02).

The sequence came from a human donor with classical Hodgkin lymphoma. The sequence is built from TRBV6-4 and TRBJ2-3, and 9 junctional nucleotides match TRBD2. The starting material was peripheral blood mononuclear cells (PBMCs), obtained before the second cycle of nivolumab. The sequenced DNA: TGTGCCAGCAGTGGATTAGCGGGGGGCACAGATACGCAGTATTTT. This yields the protein CASSGLAGGTDTQYF.